The entry below gives a single T cell receptor (beta chain) sequence along with its context. The entry originates in a study of blood T cell repertoires in COVID-19. About the research overall: T cells, B-cell-depleted T cells, or PBMCs provided the cDNA or gDNA that served as material.

The table came from immunoSEQ multiplex PCR; TCRdb's copy has only in-frame clones and leaves some out. The repertoire holds 150,000 to 200,000 clones, 70% to 85% seen once, with around 20% in the top ten. With 2 bases clipped from V and 3 bases from J, the junction kept 10 bases outside the gene matches. The V gene's germline CDR1 is LNHDA and CDR2 SQIVND (reference sequence). The CDR3 loop spans 18 amino acids. The cohort comprised adults aged about 18 to 100 years residing in some 24 US areas. This chain uses TRBV19 with TRBJ1-4; 9 bases map to TRBD1. The source is a woman aged 70-85 years in a cohort exposed to, infected with or recovered from COVID-19 (not recorded which). Material: PBMCs or T cells enriched from blood (not recorded which). This chain's CDR3 is CASSISGQGWLANEKLFF. CDR3 DNA: TGTGCCAGTAGTATAAGTGGACAGGGGTGGTTAGCTAATGAAAAACTGTTTTTT. The variable domain in full, with the rest retrieved from reference TRBV19 and TRBJ1-4, is DGGITQSPKYLFRKEGQNVTLSCEQNLNHDAMYWYRQDPGQGLRLIYYSQIVNDFQKGDIAEGYSVSREKKESFPLTVTSAQKNPTAFYLCASSISGQGWLANEKLFFGSGTQLSVL.